These T cell receptor beta chains were read from a single sample in a study of CD8 T cells in Susac syndrome. TCRdb passed the immunoSEQ multiplex PCR reads through MiXCR, listing each CDR3 protein once. This table holds about 300,000 distinct CDR3 sequences, approximately 89% found once. Sequenced sample: CD8+ T cells from PBMCs. The source is a human donor with multiple sclerosis. The CDR3 runs from the conserved cysteine through the conserved F or W. The D gene is left open where the match is weak. Clone size is given for some rows only: seen once, a few or many times, or a class if the clone is expanded.

J: TRBJ2-7
D: NA
size: NA
length: 13
V: TRBV10-3
CDR3: CAISGILNPEQYF
DNA: TGTGCCATCAGTGGTATCCTTAATCCCGAGCAGTACTTC

J: TRBJ2-5
D: NA
size: NA
length: 14
V: TRBV29-1
CDR3: CSVIWRTEKETQYF
DNA: TGCAGCGTTATCTGGAGGACAGAAAAAGAGACCCAGTACTTC

J: TRBJ2-2
D: NA
size: NA
length: 12
V: TRBV9
CDR3: CASNPITGELFF
DNA: TGTGCCAGCAACCCCATCACCGGGGAGCTGTTTTTT

J: TRBJ2-7
D: NA
size: NA
length: 13
V: TRBV29-1
CDR3: CSVVGVASYEQYF
DNA: TGCAGCGTTGTTGGCGTCGCCTCCTACGAGCAGTACTTC

J: TRBJ2-1
D: TRBD1
size: NA
length: 16
V: TRBV7-9
CDR3: CASSLADRGTYNEQFF
DNA: TGTGCCAGCAGCTTGGCCGACAGGGGTACCTACAATGAGCAGTTCTTC

J: TRBJ1-2
D: NA
size: NA
length: 14
V: TRBV7-9
CDR3: CASSSTRDGGVYTF
DNA: TGTGCCAGCAGCTCAACCCGGGACGGAGGTGTCTACACCTTC

J: TRBJ2-1
D: TRBD1
size: NA
length: 13
V: TRBV29-1
CDR3: CSVGTGSVNEQFF
DNA: TGCAGCGTTGGGACAGGGTCAGTAAATGAGCAGTTCTTC

J: TRBJ2-5
D: TRBD2
size: NA
length: 17
V: TRBV20-1
CDR3: CSARAVVAGDNGETQYF
DNA: TGCAGTGCTAGAGCGGTAGTAGCGGGTGATAATGGGGAGACCCAGTACTTC

J: TRBJ2-1
D: TRBD2
size: NA
length: 14
V: TRBV5-6
CDR3: CASSPGTSKDEQFF
DNA: TGTGCCAGCAGCCCCGGGACTAGCAAGGATGAGCAGTTCTTC

J: TRBJ2-3
D: TRBD2
size: once
length: 14
V: TRBV7-9
CDR3: CASSPGRGLERQYF
DNA: TGTGCCAGCAGCCCTGGCAGGGGACTAGAGAGGCAGTATTTT

J: TRBJ1-1
D: NA
size: NA
length: 13
V: TRBV6-5
CDR3: CASSYSSTGTAFF
DNA: TGTGCCAGCAGTTACTCGAGTACAGGTACAGCTTTCTTT

J: TRBJ2-7
D: TRBD2
size: NA
length: 16
V: TRBV4-3
CDR3: CASSQDHSGRFYEQYF
DNA: TGCGCCAGCAGCCAAGACCATAGCGGGAGGTTCTACGAGCAGTACTTC

J: TRBJ1-4
D: NA
size: NA
length: 13
V: TRBV9
CDR3: CASSPNRAKKLFF
DNA: TGTGCCAGCAGCCCTAACCGGGCGAAAAAACTGTTTTTT

J: TRBJ2-1
D: NA
size: NA
length: 13
V: TRBV19
CDR3: CASSKAVYNEQFF
DNA: TGTGCCAGTAGCAAAGCCGTCTACAATGAGCAGTTCTTC

J: TRBJ2-7
D: TRBD1
size: NA
length: 15
V: TRBV7-6
CDR3: CASSDTGTGLYEQYF
DNA: TGTGCCAGCAGCGATACCGGGACAGGGCTCTACGAGCAGTACTTC

J: TRBJ2-7
D: NA
size: once
length: 15
V: TRBV29-1
CDR3: CSVEGVGQTSYEQYF
DNA: TGCAGCGTTGAAGGGGTGGGGCAGACCTCCTACGAGCAGTACTTC

J: TRBJ1-1
D: NA
size: NA
length: 14
V: TRBV4-2
CDR3: CASSQEGESAEAFF
DNA: TGTGCCAGCAGCCAAGAGGGGGAATCTGCTGAAGCTTTCTTT

J: TRBJ2-1
D: NA
size: NA
length: 13
V: TRBV6-2/TRBV6-3
CDR3: CASSISGINEQFF
DNA: TGTGCCAGCAGTATATCGGGGATCAATGAGCAGTTCTTC

J: TRBJ2-1
D: NA
size: NA
length: 13
V: TRBV11-2
CDR3: CASSLGAVNEQFF
DNA: TGTGCCAGCAGCTTAGGAGCGGTCAATGAGCAGTTCTTC

J: TRBJ1-1
D: TRBD1
size: NA
length: 13
V: TRBV29-1
CDR3: CSVGPGGTAEAFF
DNA: TGCAGCGTTGGACCAGGGGGGACGGCTGAAGCTTTCTTT

J: TRBJ2-7
D: TRBD2
size: NA
length: 14
V: TRBV4-3
CDR3: CASSQVERENEQYF
DNA: TGCGCCAGCAGCCAAGTTGAGCGGGAGAACGAGCAGTACTTC

J: TRBJ1-6
D: TRBD1
size: NA
length: 14
V: TRBV20-1
CDR3: CSASYRGFYSPLHF
DNA: TGCAGTGCTAGTTACAGGGGGTTTTATTCACCCCTCCACTTT

J: TRBJ2-5
D: NA
size: NA
length: 18
V: TRBV12-3/TRBV12-4
CDR3: CASKTPRMAEKDEETQYF
DNA: TGTGCCAGCAAGACCCCGCGCATGGCGGAGAAGGATGAAGAGACCCAGTACTTC

J: TRBJ2-7
D: NA
size: NA
length: 14
V: TRBV7-9
CDR3: CASSLSSPTYEQYF
DNA: TGTGCCAGCAGCTTAAGTAGCCCAACCTACGAGCAGTACTTC

J: TRBJ2-7
D: NA
size: few
length: 14
V: TRBV12-3/TRBV12-4
CDR3: CASSFGRGPYEQYF
DNA: TGTGCCAGCAGTTTTGGTCGGGGGCCCTACGAGCAGTACTTC

J: TRBJ2-1
D: NA
size: NA
length: 15
V: TRBV6-1
CDR3: CASSEGVGRYNEQFF
DNA: TGTGCCAGCAGTGAAGGAGTGGGACGTTACAATGAGCAGTTCTTC

J: TRBJ2-2
D: NA
size: NA
length: 14
V: TRBV20-1
CDR3: CSASAGINTGELFF
DNA: TGCAGTGCTAGTGCAGGGATAAACACCGGGGAGCTGTTTTTT

J: TRBJ2-1
D: TRBD1
size: few
length: 15
V: TRBV13
CDR3: CASSLAGQGYNEQFF
DNA: TGTGCCAGCAGCTTAGCCGGACAGGGATACAATGAGCAGTTCTTC

J: TRBJ1-2
D: NA
size: NA
length: 14
V: TRBV7-9
CDR3: CASSSGTFNYGYTF
DNA: TGTGCCAGCAGCTCCGGGACATTTAACTATGGCTACACCTTC

J: TRBJ2-7
D: NA
size: few
length: 15
V: TRBV4-2
CDR3: CASSSKEGDSYEQYF
DNA: TGTGCCAGCAGCTCCAAGGAGGGAGACTCCTACGAGCAGTACTTC

J: TRBJ1-2
D: NA
size: NA
length: 16
V: TRBV10-3
CDR3: CAISDFRAGANYGYTF
DNA: TGTGCCATCAGTGATTTCAGGGCCGGAGCTAACTATGGCTACACCTTC

J: TRBJ2-2
D: TRBD2
size: NA
length: 17
V: TRBV6-1
CDR3: CASRPPGLAGVAGELFF
DNA: TGTGCCAGCAGGCCACCGGGACTAGCGGGAGTCGCCGGGGAGCTGTTTTTT

J: TRBJ2-7
D: TRBD1
size: NA
length: 15
V: TRBV27
CDR3: CASSATGGAAYEQYF
DNA: TGTGCCAGCAGTGCTACAGGGGGCGCCGCCTACGAGCAGTACTTC